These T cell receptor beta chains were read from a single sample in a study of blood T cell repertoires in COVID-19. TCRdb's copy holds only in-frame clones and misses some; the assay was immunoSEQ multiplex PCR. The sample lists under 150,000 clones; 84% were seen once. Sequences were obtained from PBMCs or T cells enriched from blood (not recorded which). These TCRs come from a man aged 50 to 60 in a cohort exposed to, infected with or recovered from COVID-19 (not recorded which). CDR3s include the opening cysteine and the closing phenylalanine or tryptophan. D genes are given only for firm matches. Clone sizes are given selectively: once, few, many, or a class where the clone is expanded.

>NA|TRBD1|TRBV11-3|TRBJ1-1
TGTGCCAGCAGCCGCAGGGGGATGGACACTGAAGCTTTCTTT
CASSRRGMDTEAFF
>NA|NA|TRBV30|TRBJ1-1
TGTGCCTGGAGTGTACGCAGACATGAAGCTTTCTTT
CAWSVRRHEAFF
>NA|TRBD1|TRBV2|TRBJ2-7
TGTGCCAGCAGACGCGGACAGGGTAGCGCCTACGAGCAGTACTTC
CASRRGQGSAYEQYF
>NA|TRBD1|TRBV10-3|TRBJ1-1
TGTGCCAACAGGGCCAGGTTAAGGGGGCCCGCTTTCTTT
CANRARLRGPAFF
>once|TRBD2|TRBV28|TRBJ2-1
TGTGCCAGCAGTTCCAGGACTAGCGAGTGGTACAATGAGCAGTTCTTC
CASSSRTSEWYNEQFF
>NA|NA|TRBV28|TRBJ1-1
TGTGCCAGCTGGGGGGTTCCCACTGAAGCTTTCTTT
CASWGVPTEAFF
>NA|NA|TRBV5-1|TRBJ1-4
TGCGCCAGCAGCTTGGGCGGGGGTGGAGGTGAAAAACTGTTTTTT
CASSLGGGGGEKLFF
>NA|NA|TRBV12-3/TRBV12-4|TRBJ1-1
TGTGCCAGCACTTACGGGGGGCCCACTGAAGCTTTCTTT
CASTYGGPTEAFF
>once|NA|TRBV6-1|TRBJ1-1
TGTGCCAGCAGTGAAGGATTTGGAACAGGTGTGAGCACTGAAGCTTTCTTT
CASSEGFGTGVSTEAFF
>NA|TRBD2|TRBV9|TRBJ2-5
TGTGCCAGCAGCGTAGGTCCAGCGGGGGGAGAGACCCAGTACTTC
CASSVGPAGGETQYF
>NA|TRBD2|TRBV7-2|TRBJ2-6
TGTGCCAGCAGCTTAGTGGGTAGCGGGGGAACCTCTGGGGCCAACGTCCTGACTTTC
CASSLVGSGGTSGANVLTF
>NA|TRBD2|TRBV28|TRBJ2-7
TGTGCCAGCAGCCGAAGCGGGAGAGGCTACGAGCAGTACTTC
CASSRSGRGYEQYF
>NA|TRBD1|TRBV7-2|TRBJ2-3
TGTGCCAGCAGCAAGACGGGACAGGGCACAGATACGCAGTATTTT
CASSKTGQGTDTQYF
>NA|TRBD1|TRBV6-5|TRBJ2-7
TGTGCCAGCAGAGACAGGGGGGAGGACGAGCAGTACTTC
CASRDRGEDEQYF
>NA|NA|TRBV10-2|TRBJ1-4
TGCGCCAGCGCAGTTGCAACTAATGAAAAACTGTTTTTT
CASAVATNEKLFF
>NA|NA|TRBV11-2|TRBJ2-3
TGTGCCAGCAGCTTAGTCCCGGGAAACACAGATACGCAGTATTTT
CASSLVPGNTDTQYF
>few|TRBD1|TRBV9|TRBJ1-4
TGTGCCAGCAGCGCACAGGGGGCTCGGGAAAAACTGTTTTTT
CASSAQGAREKLFF
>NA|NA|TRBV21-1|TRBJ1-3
TGTGCCAGCAGGGGTACAGGGGGCTCTGGAAACACCATATATTTT
CASRGTGGSGNTIYF
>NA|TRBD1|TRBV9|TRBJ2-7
TGTGCCAGCAGCTTAAGGGACAGTACCTACGAGCAGTACTTC
CASSLRDSTYEQYF
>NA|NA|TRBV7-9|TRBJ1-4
TGTGCCAGCAGCTTAGAGGGAGGGCCTAATGAAAAACTGTTTTTT
CASSLEGGPNEKLFF
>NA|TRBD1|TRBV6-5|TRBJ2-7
TGTGCCAGCAGCCGCCGGACAGGGGGCGTCGAGCAGTACTTC
CASSRRTGGVEQYF
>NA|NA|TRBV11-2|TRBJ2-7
TGTGCCAGCAGCTTAGATGGGCCGGAAACGACCTTC
CASSLDGPETTF
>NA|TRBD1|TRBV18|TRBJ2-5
TGTGCCAGCTCACCGACAGGGCGGGAGACCCAGTACTTC
CASSPTGRETQYF
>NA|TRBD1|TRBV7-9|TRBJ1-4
TGTGCCAGCAGTTACAGACAGGGGAAAGCAACTAATGAAAAACTGTTTTTT
CASSYRQGKATNEKLFF
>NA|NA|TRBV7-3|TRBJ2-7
TGTGCCAGCAGCTTAGGACTCGGGTACGAGCAGTACTTC
CASSLGLGYEQYF
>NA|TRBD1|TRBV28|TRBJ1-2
TGTGCCAGCAGTTCCAGACAGGGCTTCTATGGCTACACCTTC
CASSSRQGFYGYTF
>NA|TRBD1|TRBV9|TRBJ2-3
TGTGCCAGTAACCGGGACAGATACACAGATACGCAGTATTTT
CASNRDRYTDTQYF
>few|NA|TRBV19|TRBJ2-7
TGTGCCAGTAGTACTCCCTCCGGGACTGGGACCTACGAGCAGTACTTC
CASSTPSGTGTYEQYF
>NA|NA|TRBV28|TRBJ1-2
TGTGCCAGTATTTCCGGACAGCCTTCTATCTATGGCTACACCTTC
CASISGQPSIYGYTF
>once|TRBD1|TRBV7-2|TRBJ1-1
TGTGCCAGCAGCTTGGACAGGGCGATGAACACTGAAGCTTTCTTT
CASSLDRAMNTEAFF
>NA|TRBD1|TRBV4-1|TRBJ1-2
TGCGCCAGCAGCCAAGATGGGGGAACAGGGGGCAAATTTTATGGCTACACCTTC
CASSQDGGTGGKFYGYTF
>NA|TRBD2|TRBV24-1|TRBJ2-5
TGTGCCACCAGTGATGACGGACTAGCGGGAGAAGAGACCCAGTACTTC
CATSDDGLAGEETQYF
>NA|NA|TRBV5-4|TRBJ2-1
TGTGCTGTGGGGGGCAATGAGCAGTTCTTC
CAVGGNEQFF
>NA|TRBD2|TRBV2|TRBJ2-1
TGTGCCAGTTCCGGGGGGGACCCCTGGTACAATGAGCAGTTCTTC
CASSGGDPWYNEQFF
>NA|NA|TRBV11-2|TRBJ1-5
TGTGCCAGCAGCTTATGGGAGAATCAGCCCCAGCATTTT
CASSLWENQPQHF
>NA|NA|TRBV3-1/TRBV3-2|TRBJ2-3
TGTGCCAGCAGCCAAGATAGAGGGGATACGCAGTATTTT
CASSQDRGDTQYF
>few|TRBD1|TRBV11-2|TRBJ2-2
TGTGCCAGCAGCCGTAGGACAGGGTTGGACACCGGGGAGCTGTTTTTT
CASSRRTGLDTGELFF
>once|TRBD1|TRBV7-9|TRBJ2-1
TGTGCCAGCAGCTTCTCCGGGACAGGGCCCAATGAGCAGTTCTTC
CASSFSGTGPNEQFF
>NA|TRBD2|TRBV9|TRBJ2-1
TGTGCCAGCAGCCAGACTAGCGGGGGCTACAATGAGCAGTTCTTC
CASSQTSGGYNEQFF
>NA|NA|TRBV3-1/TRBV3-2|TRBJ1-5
TGTGCCAGCAGCCAAGACAGAAATCAGCCCCAGCATTTT
CASSQDRNQPQHF
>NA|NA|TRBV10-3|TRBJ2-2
TGTGCCATCAGTGACGGGATACTGACCGGGGAGCTGTTTTTT
CAISDGILTGELFF
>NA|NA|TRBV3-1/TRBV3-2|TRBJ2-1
TGTGCCAGCAGCCTCGGGGGCAATGAGCAGTTCTTC
CASSLGGNEQFF
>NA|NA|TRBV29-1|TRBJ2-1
TGCAGCGGTTCCAGGAAAAACAATGAGCAGTTCTTC
CSGSRKNNEQFF
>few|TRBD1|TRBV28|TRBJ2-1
TGTGCCAGCAGTTTAACACGGGCAGGGGGCTACAATGAGCAGTTCTTC
CASSLTRAGGYNEQFF
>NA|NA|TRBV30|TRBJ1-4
TGTGCCTTCACAGGGTACTTGGAAAAACTGTTTTTT
CAFTGYLEKLFF
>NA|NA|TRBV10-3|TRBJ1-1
TGTGCCGTTAGAACACAGGGTAGCGTGAACACTGAAGCTTTCTTT
CAVRTQGSVNTEAFF